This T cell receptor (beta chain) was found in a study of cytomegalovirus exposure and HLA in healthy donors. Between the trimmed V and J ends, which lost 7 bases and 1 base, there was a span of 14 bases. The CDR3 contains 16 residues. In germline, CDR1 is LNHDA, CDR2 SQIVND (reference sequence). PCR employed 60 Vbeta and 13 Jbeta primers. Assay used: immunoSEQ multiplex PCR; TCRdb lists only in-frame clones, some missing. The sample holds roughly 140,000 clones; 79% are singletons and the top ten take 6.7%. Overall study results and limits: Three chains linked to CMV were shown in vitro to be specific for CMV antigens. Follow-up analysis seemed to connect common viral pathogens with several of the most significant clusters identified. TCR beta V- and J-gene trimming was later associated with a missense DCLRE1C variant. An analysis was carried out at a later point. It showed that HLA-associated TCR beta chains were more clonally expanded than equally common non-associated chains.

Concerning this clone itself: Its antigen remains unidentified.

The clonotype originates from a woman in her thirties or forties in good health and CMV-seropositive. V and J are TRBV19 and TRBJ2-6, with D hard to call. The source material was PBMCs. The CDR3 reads CASTQGHSSGANVLTF. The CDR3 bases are TGTGCCAGTACCCAAGGCCACAGTTCTGGGGCCAACGTCCTGACTTTC.